The rows below give T cell receptor beta chains drawn from one sample of a study of T cell responses to AZD1222 COVID-19 vaccine. The method was immunoSEQ multiplex PCR; TCRdb's version includes in-frame clones alone and lacks a portion of them. This sample has roughly 150,000 clones; 85% to 95% occur once, and the top ten carry less than 1.6%. This specimen was peripheral blood, taken 28 days after the second AZD1222 dose. The receptors here all came from an adult who received the AZD1222 COVID-19 vaccine. Both conserved end residues are part of each CDR3. The order of the fields is V gene, J gene, D gene, clone size, CDR3 length, CDR3 protein, CDR3 DNA. The D gene is left open where the match is weak. Only some rows state a clone size, as once, few, many or a class for expanded clones.

v_call: TRBV3-1/TRBV3-2
j_call: TRBJ2-5
d_call: TRBD1
clone_size: NA
cdr3_length: 21
cdr3_aa: CASSQGPGQGASVVAQETQYF
cdr3_nt: TGTGCCAGCAGCCAAGGCCCGGGACAGGGTGCTAGCGTGGTGGCGCAAGAGACCCAGTACTTC

v_call: TRBV10-3
j_call: TRBJ2-2
d_call: TRBD1
clone_size: NA
cdr3_length: 14
cdr3_aa: CATRGTGQTGELFF
cdr3_nt: TGTGCCACCCGTGGGACAGGGCAAACCGGGGAGCTGTTTTTT

v_call: TRBV6-1
j_call: TRBJ2-2
d_call: NA
clone_size: NA
cdr3_length: 14
cdr3_aa: CASSESSDTGELFF
cdr3_nt: TGTGCCAGCAGTGAAAGTTCAGACACCGGGGAGCTGTTTTTT

v_call: TRBV4-1
j_call: TRBJ1-2
d_call: TRBD1
clone_size: NA
cdr3_length: 15
cdr3_aa: CASSQVRGPRNGYTF
cdr3_nt: TGCGCCAGCAGCCAAGTAAGGGGGCCGAGAAATGGCTACACCTTC

v_call: TRBV5-1
j_call: TRBJ1-1
d_call: NA
clone_size: once
cdr3_length: 11
cdr3_aa: CASGEGFEAFF
cdr3_nt: TGCGCCAGCGGGGAGGGGTTCGAGGCTTTCTTT

v_call: TRBV16
j_call: TRBJ1-1
d_call: TRBD1
clone_size: NA
cdr3_length: 16
cdr3_aa: CASNKYGTAQNTEAFF
cdr3_nt: TGTGCCAGCAACAAGTACGGGACAGCTCAGAACACTGAAGCTTTCTTT

v_call: TRBV25-1
j_call: TRBJ2-1
d_call: TRBD2
clone_size: NA
cdr3_length: 16
cdr3_aa: CASSELGTSYSNEQFF
cdr3_nt: TGTGCCAGCAGTGAATTAGGGACTAGTTACTCCAATGAGCAGTTCTTC

v_call: TRBV29-1
j_call: TRBJ1-1
d_call: NA
clone_size: NA
cdr3_length: 13
cdr3_aa: CSPGVGQLTEAFF
cdr3_nt: TGCAGCCCCGGGGTGGGACAACTAACTGAAGCTTTCTTT

v_call: TRBV7-2
j_call: TRBJ1-5
d_call: TRBD1
clone_size: NA
cdr3_length: 13
cdr3_aa: CASKDRENQPQHF
cdr3_nt: TGTGCCAGCAAGGACAGGGAGAATCAGCCCCAGCATTTT

v_call: TRBV30
j_call: TRBJ1-5
d_call: NA
clone_size: NA
cdr3_length: 12
cdr3_aa: CAWSQSNQPQHF
cdr3_nt: TGTGCCTGGAGTCAAAGCAATCAGCCCCAGCATTTT

v_call: TRBV5-1
j_call: TRBJ2-2
d_call: NA
clone_size: NA
cdr3_length: 15
cdr3_aa: CASSFVETNTGELFF
cdr3_nt: TGCGCCAGCAGCTTCGTGGAGACGAACACCGGGGAGCTGTTTTTT

v_call: TRBV13
j_call: TRBJ1-1
d_call: NA
clone_size: once
cdr3_length: 14
cdr3_aa: CASSPRRGNTEAFF
cdr3_nt: TGTGCCAGCAGCCCCCGTCGGGGGAACACTGAAGCTTTCTTT

v_call: TRBV5-4
j_call: TRBJ2-7
d_call: TRBD1
clone_size: NA
cdr3_length: 16
cdr3_aa: CASSLGPGTGDYEQYF
cdr3_nt: TGTGCCAGCAGCTTGGGGCCCGGGACAGGGGATTACGAGCAGTACTTC

v_call: TRBV4-1
j_call: TRBJ2-1
d_call: NA
clone_size: NA
cdr3_length: 15
cdr3_aa: CASSQDRGSYNEQFF
cdr3_nt: TGCGCCAGCAGCCAAGATAGGGGTTCCTACAATGAGCAGTTCTTC

v_call: TRBV4-1
j_call: TRBJ1-6
d_call: TRBD1
clone_size: NA
cdr3_length: 17
cdr3_aa: CASSLEPLTGANSPLHF
cdr3_nt: TGCGCCAGCAGCCTCGAGCCCCTGACAGGGGCGAATTCACCCCTCCACTTT

v_call: TRBV24-1
j_call: TRBJ1-2
d_call: NA
clone_size: NA
cdr3_length: 14
cdr3_aa: CATSDARNFYGYTF
cdr3_nt: TGTGCCACCAGTGATGCCAGAAACTTCTATGGCTACACCTTC

v_call: TRBV5-1
j_call: TRBJ2-5
d_call: NA
clone_size: NA
cdr3_length: 18
cdr3_aa: CASSLAPREVTTQETQYF
cdr3_nt: TGCGCCAGCAGCTTGGCTCCCAGGGAGGTAACTACCCAAGAGACCCAGTACTTC

v_call: TRBV5-4
j_call: TRBJ2-3
d_call: NA
clone_size: NA
cdr3_length: 15
cdr3_aa: CASYTGGFRTDTQYF
cdr3_nt: TGTGCCAGCTACACAGGCGGTTTTCGGACAGATACGCAGTATTTT

v_call: TRBV9
j_call: TRBJ1-1
d_call: NA
clone_size: few
cdr3_length: 14
cdr3_aa: CASSKYVLNTEAFF
cdr3_nt: TGTGCCAGCAGCAAATACGTCTTGAACACTGAAGCTTTCTTT

v_call: TRBV18
j_call: TRBJ2-7
d_call: TRBD2
clone_size: NA
cdr3_length: 16
cdr3_aa: CASSPLTTSGTHEQYF
cdr3_nt: TGTGCCAGCTCACCACTTACGACTAGCGGAACCCACGAGCAGTACTTC

v_call: TRBV7-9
j_call: TRBJ2-1
d_call: NA
clone_size: NA
cdr3_length: 16
cdr3_aa: CASTSRGIEGGNEQFF
cdr3_nt: TGTGCCAGCACCTCCCGAGGCATCGAAGGGGGCAATGAGCAGTTCTTC

v_call: TRBV7-3
j_call: TRBJ1-3
d_call: NA
clone_size: NA
cdr3_length: 15
cdr3_aa: CASSLGGVSGNTIYF
cdr3_nt: TGTGCCAGCAGCTTAGGAGGCGTATCTGGAAACACCATATATTTT

v_call: TRBV18
j_call: TRBJ1-2
d_call: TRBD1
clone_size: NA
cdr3_length: 13
cdr3_aa: CASSPRQGFGYTF
cdr3_nt: TGTGCCAGCTCACCGCGACAGGGTTTCGGCTACACCTTC

v_call: TRBV7-9
j_call: TRBJ2-1
d_call: NA
clone_size: NA
cdr3_length: 14
cdr3_aa: CASSSVSSYNEQFF
cdr3_nt: TGTGCCAGCAGCTCAGTCAGCTCCTACAATGAGCAGTTCTTC

v_call: TRBV11-2
j_call: TRBJ1-2
d_call: NA
clone_size: NA
cdr3_length: 13
cdr3_aa: CASSPVPNYGYTF
cdr3_nt: TGTGCCAGCAGCCCAGTACCTAACTATGGCTACACCTTC

v_call: TRBV6-5
j_call: TRBJ1-1
d_call: NA
clone_size: NA
cdr3_length: 13
cdr3_aa: CASTLGGVTEAFF
cdr3_nt: TGTGCCAGCACCTTGGGCGGGGTAACTGAAGCTTTCTTT

v_call: TRBV27
j_call: TRBJ2-3
d_call: NA
clone_size: once
cdr3_length: 13
cdr3_aa: CASSRQDTDTQYF
cdr3_nt: TGTGCCAGCAGCCGACAGGACACAGATACGCAGTATTTT

v_call: TRBV28
j_call: TRBJ2-7
d_call: TRBD1
clone_size: NA
cdr3_length: 12
cdr3_aa: CATLDRGYEQYF
cdr3_nt: TGTGCCACCCTGGACAGGGGCTACGAGCAGTACTTC

v_call: TRBV19
j_call: TRBJ2-3
d_call: NA
clone_size: NA
cdr3_length: 14
cdr3_aa: CASSFGPSTDTQYF
cdr3_nt: TGTGCCAGTAGTTTCGGCCCAAGCACAGATACGCAGTATTTT

v_call: TRBV5-1
j_call: TRBJ2-7
d_call: NA
clone_size: once
cdr3_length: 11
cdr3_aa: CASSLDYEQYF
cdr3_nt: TGCGCCAGCAGCTTGGATTACGAGCAGTACTTC

v_call: TRBV7-7
j_call: TRBJ2-1
d_call: TRBD2
clone_size: NA
cdr3_length: 13
cdr3_aa: CASSLLLAAEQFF
cdr3_nt: TGTGCTAGCAGCCTCCTCCTAGCGGCCGAGCAGTTCTTC

v_call: TRBV11-1
j_call: TRBJ2-1
d_call: TRBD2
clone_size: NA
cdr3_length: 16
cdr3_aa: CASSSQLAGGHGEQFF
cdr3_nt: TGTGCCAGCAGCTCACAACTAGCGGGGGGGCATGGTGAGCAGTTCTTC

v_call: TRBV10-3
j_call: TRBJ2-1
d_call: NA
clone_size: NA
cdr3_length: 13
cdr3_aa: CAISEPLSVEQFF
cdr3_nt: TGTGCCATCAGTGAGCCCCTCTCGGTTGAGCAGTTCTTC

v_call: TRBV29-1
j_call: TRBJ1-2
d_call: NA
clone_size: NA
cdr3_length: 15
cdr3_aa: CSVEDRGQAKDGYTF
cdr3_nt: TGCAGCGTTGAAGATCGGGGCCAGGCGAAGGATGGCTACACCTTC

v_call: TRBV30
j_call: TRBJ1-5
d_call: TRBD1
clone_size: NA
cdr3_length: 13
cdr3_aa: CAWSVQGYQPQHF
cdr3_nt: TGTGCCTGGAGTGTACAGGGGTATCAGCCCCAGCATTTT

v_call: TRBV11-2
j_call: TRBJ1-1
d_call: NA
clone_size: NA
cdr3_length: 12
cdr3_aa: CASSRPNTEAFF
cdr3_nt: TGTGCCAGCAGCCGTCCGAACACTGAAGCTTTCTTT

v_call: TRBV2
j_call: TRBJ2-3
d_call: NA
clone_size: NA
cdr3_length: 16
cdr3_aa: CASSDDGGASTDTQYF
cdr3_nt: TGTGCCAGCAGCGACGACGGGGGCGCTAGCACAGATACGCAGTATTTT

v_call: TRBV9
j_call: TRBJ1-5
d_call: NA
clone_size: NA
cdr3_length: 14
cdr3_aa: CASSVAGVAWPQHF
cdr3_nt: TGTGCCAGCAGCGTAGCTGGAGTGGCGTGGCCCCAGCATTTT

v_call: TRBV28
j_call: TRBJ2-7
d_call: TRBD2
clone_size: NA
cdr3_length: 15
cdr3_aa: CASSFGRAWSYEQYF
cdr3_nt: TGTGCCAGCAGTTTCGGGAGGGCCTGGTCCTACGAGCAGTACTTC

v_call: TRBV18
j_call: TRBJ2-7
d_call: TRBD1
clone_size: NA
cdr3_length: 16
cdr3_aa: CASSPLGTGASYEQYF
cdr3_nt: TGTGCCAGCTCACCACTAGGGACAGGGGCCTCCTACGAGCAGTACTTC

v_call: TRBV6-5
j_call: TRBJ1-4
d_call: NA
clone_size: NA
cdr3_length: 12
cdr3_aa: CASRGVNGKLFF
cdr3_nt: TGTGCCAGCAGAGGGGTAAATGGAAAACTGTTTTTT

v_call: TRBV9
j_call: TRBJ2-1
d_call: NA
clone_size: NA
cdr3_length: 15
cdr3_aa: CASSPRDKAYNEQFF
cdr3_nt: TGTGCCAGCAGCCCCCGGGACAAGGCCTACAATGAGCAGTTCTTC

v_call: TRBV6-5
j_call: TRBJ1-3
d_call: NA
clone_size: NA
cdr3_length: 16
cdr3_aa: CASSYGTGASGNTIYF
cdr3_nt: TGTGCCAGCAGTTACGGTACGGGGGCCTCTGGAAACACCATATATTTT

v_call: TRBV2
j_call: TRBJ2-1
d_call: NA
clone_size: NA
cdr3_length: 15
cdr3_aa: CASGGPGTMNNEQFF
cdr3_nt: TGTGCCAGCGGGGGGCCCGGGACTATGAACAATGAGCAGTTCTTC

v_call: TRBV24-1
j_call: TRBJ2-2
d_call: TRBD1
clone_size: NA
cdr3_length: 13
cdr3_aa: CATRDRDTGELFF
cdr3_nt: TGTGCCACCCGGGACAGAGACACCGGGGAGCTGTTTTTT

v_call: TRBV18
j_call: TRBJ1-1
d_call: TRBD1
clone_size: NA
cdr3_length: 13
cdr3_aa: CASSPDRVTEAFF
cdr3_nt: TGTGCCAGCTCACCGGACAGGGTCACTGAAGCTTTCTTT

v_call: TRBV7-8
j_call: TRBJ1-2
d_call: NA
clone_size: NA
cdr3_length: 13
cdr3_aa: CASSSDTRNGYTF
cdr3_nt: TGTGCCAGCAGCTCTGATACCAGGAATGGCTACACCTTC

v_call: TRBV6-2/TRBV6-3
j_call: TRBJ1-5
d_call: NA
clone_size: NA
cdr3_length: 15
cdr3_aa: CASSYSEAGDQPQHF
cdr3_nt: TGTGCCAGCAGTTACTCGGAGGCGGGGGATCAGCCCCAGCATTTT

v_call: TRBV19
j_call: TRBJ1-1
d_call: NA
clone_size: NA
cdr3_length: 14
cdr3_aa: CASIDGGANTEAFF
cdr3_nt: TGTGCCAGTATCGATGGGGGAGCGAACACTGAAGCTTTCTTT

v_call: TRBV30
j_call: TRBJ1-1
d_call: NA
clone_size: once
cdr3_length: 11
cdr3_aa: CAWTLNTEAFF
cdr3_nt: TGTGCCTGGACACTGAACACTGAAGCTTTCTTT

v_call: TRBV11-1
j_call: TRBJ2-1
d_call: TRBD1
clone_size: NA
cdr3_length: 16
cdr3_aa: CASSGGQISSYNEQFF
cdr3_nt: TGTGCCAGCAGTGGGGGACAGATAAGCTCCTACAATGAGCAGTTCTTC

v_call: TRBV4-1
j_call: TRBJ2-7
d_call: NA
clone_size: NA
cdr3_length: 14
cdr3_aa: CASSSSGSPYEQYF
cdr3_nt: TGCGCCAGCAGCTCGAGCGGGTCTCCCTACGAGCAGTACTTC

v_call: TRBV5-1
j_call: TRBJ2-7
d_call: NA
clone_size: once
cdr3_length: 16
cdr3_aa: CASSSSWSSLGVEQYF
cdr3_nt: TGCGCCAGCAGCTCATCCTGGTCGTCGCTTGGTGTCGAGCAGTACTTC